This passage covers 5 T cell receptor beta chains from one sample sequenced in a study of blood T cell repertoires in COVID-19. TCRdb keeps only in-frame clones here, not all; method: immunoSEQ multiplex PCR. The sample yields over 350,000 clones, around 90% seen once. The sample comprised PBMCs or T cells enriched from blood (not recorded which). The source of these receptors is a woman between 18 and 30 years old with acute COVID-19.

The CDR3 DNA reads TGTGCCAGCAGCTATCAGGATTACGAGCAGTACTTC. This codes for CASSYQDYEQYF. The rearrangement links TRBV5-4 to TRBJ2-7, with D unclear. The CDR3 has 12 residues. Trimming shortened V by 3 bases and J by 4 bases, and 8 bases separated the two germline ends. In germline, CDR1 is SGHNT, CDR2 YYREEE (reference sequence). Using reference TRBV5-4 and TRBJ2-7 for the parts outside the CDR3, the full variable domain is ETGVTQSPTHLIKTRGQQVTLRCSSQSGHNTVSWYQQALGQGPQFIFQYYREEENGRGNFPPRFSGLQFPNYSSELNVNALELDDSALYLCASSYQDYEQYFGPGTRLTVT.

The chain links TRBV6-5 to TRBJ2-1; 13 bases line up with TRBD2. Germline V CDR1 and CDR2: MNHEY, SVGAGI. This CDR3 has 16 amino acids. Germline trimming cut 4 bases from V and 8 bases from J; bases unmatched to any gene: 8. The CDR3 here is CASSWIRTSGGDEQFF. CDR3 sequence (DNA): TGTGCCAGCAGTTGGATACGGACTAGCGGGGGCGATGAGCAGTTCTTC.

Here the CDR3 reads CASSRGTGTITGELFF. For the CDR3, the DNA is TGTGCCAGCAGCCGAGGGACAGGGACTATCACCGGGGAGCTGTTTTTT. This sequence joins TRBV7-9 and TRBJ2-2; 9 bases line up with TRBD1. V shed 5 bases, J shed 4 bases, and the junction held 8 bases outside the gene matches. This CDR3 spans 16 amino acids. The germline gives CDR1 SEHNR, CDR2 FQNEAQ (reference sequence).

V usage is TRBV19 and J usage is TRBJ1-6; possible D gene TRBD1, 6 bases. The germline V gene has CDR1 LNHDA and CDR2 SQIVND (reference sequence). The V end was cut by 2 bases, the J end by 7 bases, with 15 bases between. This CDR3 has 16 amino acids. CDR3 in amino acids: CASSITIGQTNSPLHF. DNA for the CDR3: TGTGCCAGTAGTATAACAATTGGACAGACAAATTCACCCCTCCACTTT.

A single count supports this clone. The chain joins TRBV18 to TRBJ2-2, with 9 bases lining up with TRBD1. CDR3 size: 16 residues. V trimming: 2 bases; J trimming: 4 bases; junction bases outside the gene matches: 5. The germline gives CDR1 KGHSH, CDR2 LQKENI. The CDR3, as DNA: TGTGCCAGCTCACCAAACAGGGGGCCCGGCACCGGGGAGCTGTTTTTT. Encoded protein: CASSPNRGPGTGELFF.